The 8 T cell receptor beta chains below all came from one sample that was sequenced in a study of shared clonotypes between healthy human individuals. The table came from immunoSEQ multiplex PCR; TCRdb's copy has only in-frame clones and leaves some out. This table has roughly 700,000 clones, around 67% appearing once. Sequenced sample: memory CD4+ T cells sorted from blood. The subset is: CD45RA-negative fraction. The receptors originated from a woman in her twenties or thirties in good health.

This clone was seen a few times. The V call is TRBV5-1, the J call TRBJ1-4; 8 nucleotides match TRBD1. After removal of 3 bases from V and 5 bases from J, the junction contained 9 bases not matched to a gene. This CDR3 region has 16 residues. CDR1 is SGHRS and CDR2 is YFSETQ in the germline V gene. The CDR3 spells CASSSITGTGNEKLFF. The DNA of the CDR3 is TGCGCCAGCAGCTCCATCACCGGGACAGGAAATGAAAAACTGTTTTTT.

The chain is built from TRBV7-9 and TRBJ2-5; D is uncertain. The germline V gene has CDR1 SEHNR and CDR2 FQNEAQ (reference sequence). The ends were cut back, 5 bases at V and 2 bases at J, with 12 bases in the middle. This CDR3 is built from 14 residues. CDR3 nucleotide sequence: TGTGCCAGCAGCCCCTTTTTTGGGCAAGAGACCCAGTACTTC. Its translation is CASSPFFGQETQYF.

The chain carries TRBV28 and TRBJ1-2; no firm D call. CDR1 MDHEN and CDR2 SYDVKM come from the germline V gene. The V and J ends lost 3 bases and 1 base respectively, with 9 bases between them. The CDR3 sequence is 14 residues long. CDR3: CASSLERGNYGYTF. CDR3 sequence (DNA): TGTGCCAGCAGTTTGGAGCGGGGTAACTATGGCTACACCTTC.

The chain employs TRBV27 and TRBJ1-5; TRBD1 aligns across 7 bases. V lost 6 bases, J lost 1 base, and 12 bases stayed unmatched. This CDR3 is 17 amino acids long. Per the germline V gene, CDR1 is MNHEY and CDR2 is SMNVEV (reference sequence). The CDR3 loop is CASSPGGQPLSNQPQHF. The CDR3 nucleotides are TGTGCCAGCAGCCCGGGGGGACAGCCCCTGAGCAATCAGCCCCAGCATTTT.

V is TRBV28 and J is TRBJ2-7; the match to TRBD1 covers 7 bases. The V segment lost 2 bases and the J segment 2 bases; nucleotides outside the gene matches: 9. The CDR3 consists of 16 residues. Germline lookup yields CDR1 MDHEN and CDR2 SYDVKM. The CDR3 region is CASSLTLGQAAYEQYF. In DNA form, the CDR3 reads TGTGCCAGCAGTTTAACTCTCGGACAGGCAGCCTACGAGCAGTACTTC.

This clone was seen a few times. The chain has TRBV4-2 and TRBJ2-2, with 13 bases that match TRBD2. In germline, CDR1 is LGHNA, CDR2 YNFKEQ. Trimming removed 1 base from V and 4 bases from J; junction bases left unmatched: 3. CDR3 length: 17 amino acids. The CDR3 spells CASSQALAGGPTGELFF. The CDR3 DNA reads TGTGCCAGCAGCCAAGCACTAGCGGGAGGGCCCACCGGGGAGCTGTTTTTT.

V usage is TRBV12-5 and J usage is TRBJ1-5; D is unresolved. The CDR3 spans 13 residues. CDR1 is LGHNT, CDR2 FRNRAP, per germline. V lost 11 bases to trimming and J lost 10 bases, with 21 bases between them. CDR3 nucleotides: TGTGCTCGCCATTGCATAACGTTGCAACCCCAGCATTTT. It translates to CARHCITLQPQHF.

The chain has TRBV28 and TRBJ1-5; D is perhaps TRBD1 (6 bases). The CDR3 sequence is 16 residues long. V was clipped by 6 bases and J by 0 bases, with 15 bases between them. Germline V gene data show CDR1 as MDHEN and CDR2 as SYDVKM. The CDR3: CASRHWTAVSNQPQHF. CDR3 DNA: TGTGCCAGCAGGCATTGGACAGCCGTTAGCAATCAGCCCCAGCATTTT.